The clone carrying this T cell receptor (beta chain) was detected only a few times. Antigen: not known. The sample originates from a study of OX40 agonist ivuxolimab in advanced cancers. Study background: The drug used for patients, ivuxolimab, was an agonistic anti-OX40 (CD134) antibody. Intravenous ivuxolimab was administered to patients every 2 weeks at 0.01 to 10 mg/kg. Broader study findings: By week 6 at 0.1 to 3.0 mg/kg, blood CD4+ and CD8+ T cells had expanded clonally.

TCRdb keeps only in-frame clones here, not all; method: immunoSEQ multiplex PCR. The sample lists about 51,000 clones; about four fifths were seen once. The CDR3 is 15 amino acids. Germline loops: CDR1 SGHNT, CDR2 YENEEA. V lost 4 bases to trimming and J lost 1 base, with 8 bases between them. V and J are TRBV11-3 and TRBJ2-6, with D unclear. Specimen: CD4+ or CD8+ T cells sorted from blood, collected in a trial of the OX40 agonist ivuxolimab. This clonotype was sampled from an adult with an advanced solid tumor such as melanoma, head and neck, liver or kidney cancer. CDR3 sequence: CASSSSGSGANVLTF. In nucleotides, the CDR3 is TGTGCCAGCAGCTCTTCTGGGTCTGGGGCCAACGTCCTGACTTTC.